Detailed here is one T cell receptor beta chain. The sample originates from a study of neoadjuvant anti-PD-1 for oral cavity cancer. The V and J ends lost 1 base and 6 bases respectively, with 10 bases between them. The CDR3 length is 14 residues. Germline CDR1 reads SGHVS; CDR2 reads FQNEAQ. Blood libraries mostly used around 0.45 ug genomic DNA, six replicates each. Method: immunoSEQ multiplex PCR; TCRdb's copy keeps in-frame clones and lacks some. This sample has over 10,000 clones, with roughly 69% found just once. The rearrangement joins TRBV7-8 to TRBJ2-1, with a weak D call TRBD1 (6 bases). The source material was PBMCs, sampled before nivolumab (anti-PD-1) treatment. The receptor was isolated from a person between 40 and 79 years old with oral cavity squamous cell carcinoma. Here the CDR3 DNA reads TGTGCCAGCAGCTTAGTACAGGGTGGCAATGAGCAGTTCTTC. Its translation is CASSLVQGGNEQFF.